Listed below are T cell receptor beta chains from one sample, sequenced in a study of blood T cell repertoires in COVID-19. The assay was immunoSEQ multiplex PCR, and TCRdb's table has in-frame clones only and misses some. Of about 120,000 clones in the sample, about two thirds are singletons; the top ten hold under 0.95%. The sequenced sample consisted of peripheral blood. These receptors originate from a human donor with acute or convalescent COVID-19. The donor label of this sample is uncertain. The CDR3 runs from the conserved cysteine through the conserved F or W. Each record gives: clone size, D gene, V gene, J gene, CDR3 DNA, CDR3 protein. The D gene is left open where the match is weak. The size of a clone is reported for some rows only, either as once, few or many, or as a class for expanded clones.

>few|TRBD1|TRBV3-1/TRBV3-2|TRBJ2-2
TGTGCCAGCAGCCAACGTACAGGGGTGAACACCGGGGAGCTGTTTTTT
CASSQRTGVNTGELFF
>-|-|TRBV19|TRBJ1-5
TGTGCCAGTAGTCAACAAGGGAGTAATCAGCCCCAGCATTTT
CASSQQGSNQPQHF
>few|-|TRBV13|TRBJ2-2
TGTGCCAGCAGCTTAGGGGGGGCTTCGAACACCGGGGAGCTGTTTTTT
CASSLGGASNTGELFF
>-|-|TRBV11-1|TRBJ2-2
TGTGCCAGCAGCTTAGAGGTAGGGGCAATCGGGGAGCTGTTTTTT
CASSLEVGAIGELFF
>few|TRBD1|TRBV7-9|TRBJ1-2
TGTGCCAGCAGCTTAGAAACAGGGGCATCGGGTGGCTACACCTTC
CASSLETGASGGYTF
>-|TRBD1|TRBV4-1|TRBJ1-2
TGCGCCAGCAGCCCCCGGGACAGTTATGGCTACACCTTC
CASSPRDSYGYTF
>-|TRBD1|TRBV6-1|TRBJ1-5
TGTGCCAGCAGTGGACGGAGACAGGGAATCAATCAGCCCCAGCATTTT
CASSGRRQGINQPQHF
>-|-|TRBV18|TRBJ1-4
TGTGCCAGCTCTCCCCAGGGGCGCGCTGAAAAACTGTTTTTT
CASSPQGRAEKLFF
>few|-|TRBV5-4|TRBJ1-2
TGTGCCAGCAGCTTGGGTGGCAACTATGGCTACACCTTC
CASSLGGNYGYTF
>-|TRBD2|TRBV6-7|TRBJ2-7
TGTGCCAGCAGTTACCCGCGGGGGGGCTCTGACTACGAGCAGTACTTC
CASSYPRGGSDYEQYF
>few|-|TRBV9|TRBJ1-2
TGTGCCAGCAGCTCCCGACAGCTCTATGGCTACACCTTC
CASSSRQLYGYTF
>-|TRBD2|TRBV6-1|TRBJ2-3
TGTGCCAGCAGTGAAATAAAGACTAGCGGGGGCCCTTACGATTGGGATACGCAGTATTTT
CASSEIKTSGGPYDWDTQYF
>-|TRBD1|TRBV7-8|TRBJ2-7
TGTGCCAGCAGCTTACACCGGGACAGGGCCTACGAGCAGTACTTC
CASSLHRDRAYEQYF
>-|TRBD2|TRBV2|TRBJ2-1
TGTGCCAGCAGCGGACTAGCGGGGGGGTATGAGCAGTTCTTC
CASSGLAGGYEQFF
>-|-|TRBV4-2|TRBJ1-4
TGTGCCAGCAGCCAAGAAGGGGGATCAGGGGCAACTAATGAAAAACTGTTTTTT
CASSQEGGSGATNEKLFF
>-|-|TRBV28|TRBJ1-2
TGTGCCAGCAGTTTGATTTACGGGAATCGGCGGGATGGCTACACCTTC
CASSLIYGNRRDGYTF
>few|-|TRBV20-1|TRBJ1-4
TGCAGTGCTAGAGTAGTTGAAAAACTGTTTTTT
CSARVVEKLFF
>-|-|TRBV6-5|TRBJ2-3
TGTGCCAGCAGTCGGCCCCAGGGTACGCAGTATTTT
CASSRPQGTQYF
>-|-|TRBV2|TRBJ1-1
TGTGCCAGTGCACGACAGGTGGTCCTAAAGACTGAAGCTTTCTTT
CASARQVVLKTEAFF
>-|-|TRBV4-1|TRBJ2-7
TGCGCCAGCAGCCAAGAGGGGGACACCGCGTGGCCTAACTCGCGCTACGAGCAGTACTTC
CASSQEGDTAWPNSRYEQYF
>many|-|TRBV27|TRBJ2-7
TGTGCCAGCAGCGGCTTAGGACAAGCCCATTCCTACGAGCAGTACTTC
CASSGLGQAHSYEQYF
>-|TRBD1|TRBV19|TRBJ1-5
TGTGCCAGTAGTCCTCGACAGGGGTCCCGAATAAATCAGCCCCAGCATTTT
CASSPRQGSRINQPQHF
>-|-|TRBV3-1/TRBV3-2|TRBJ1-3
TGTGCCAGCAGCCAAGTTCCGGGCTCTGGAAACACCATATATTTT
CASSQVPGSGNTIYF
>-|TRBD1|TRBV19|TRBJ1-6
TGTGCCAGTAGTACCGACAGGGATTCACCCCTCCACTTT
CASSTDRDSPLHF
>-|TRBD2|TRBV19|TRBJ2-3
TGTGCCAGTGGGCCCGGGGGGGGGCTGAACACAGATACGCAGTATTTT
CASGPGGGLNTDTQYF
>-|-|TRBV2|TRBJ2-6
TGTGCCAGCAGTGGTATTGTGTCACCCCTGAGGTCCGGGGCCAACGTCCTGACTTTC
CASSGIVSPLRSGANVLTF
>few|-|TRBV7-2|TRBJ2-3
TGTGCCAGCAGCTCTTACACAGATACGCAGTATTTT
CASSSYTDTQYF
>-|TRBD2|TRBV7-2|TRBJ2-3
TGTGCCAGCAGCTTACAGCGGGGGGCCATCATCCTCACAGATACGCAGTATTTT
CASSLQRGAIILTDTQYF
>few|TRBD2|TRBV10-2|TRBJ2-3
TGCGCCAGCAGTGAGGGGACTATCTTCAGTCGTGATACGCAGTATTTT
CASSEGTIFSRDTQYF
>-|TRBD1|TRBV5-1|TRBJ1-1
TGCGCCAGCACCAACACAGGGGCGACCACTGAAGCTTTCTTT
CASTNTGATTEAFF
>-|-|TRBV5-1|TRBJ1-2
TGCGCCAGCAGCTTGGGAGGGAATCGGTATGGCTACACCTTC
CASSLGGNRYGYTF
>few|TRBD1|TRBV5-1|TRBJ1-1
TGCGCCAGCAGCACACAACAGGGGCCACATGAAGCTTTCTTT
CASSTQQGPHEAFF
>few|-|TRBV7-9|TRBJ1-4
TGTGCCAGCAGCTTAAAGGTGCCTGACAGTTTCCTAGGGGGTGAAAAACTGTTTTTT
CASSLKVPDSFLGGEKLFF
>-|TRBD1|TRBV6-5|TRBJ1-6
TGTGCCAGCAGTCGAGGGACAGGGGGCCTTTCACCCCTCCACTTT
CASSRGTGGLSPLHF
>-|TRBD2|TRBV9|TRBJ2-3
TGTGCCAGCAGCGTAGGCCGGGGGGGCTGGAGCACAGATACGCAGTATTTT
CASSVGRGGWSTDTQYF
>-|-|TRBV29-1|TRBJ2-2
TGCAGCGTTGCGATCTCGCGGGGGCGGAACGGGGAGCTGTTTTTT
CSVAISRGRNGELFF
>once|-|TRBV7-2|TRBJ2-5
TGTGCCAGCAGCTTAGGAGGCAGGGCCATAGAGACCCAGTACTTC
CASSLGGRAIETQYF
>-|-|TRBV2|TRBJ1-3
TGTGCCAGCAGCAACAGGCCTGGGCGCTCTGGAAACACCATATATTTT
CASSNRPGRSGNTIYF
>-|-|TRBV9|TRBJ2-1
TGTGCCAGCAGCGTGTGGGGGGACGAGACCTACAATGAGCAGTTCTTC
CASSVWGDETYNEQFF
>once|TRBD1|TRBV28|TRBJ1-6
TGTGCCAGTTCATCCCTGGGACAGATGATATCTTATAATTCACCCCTCCACTTT
CASSSLGQMISYNSPLHF
>-|-|TRBV24-1|TRBJ2-3
TGTGCCACCAGTGATTTTCTAAGCACAGATACGCAGTATTTT
CATSDFLSTDTQYF
>many|TRBD2|TRBV5-1|TRBJ2-7
TGCGCCAGCAGCTTGACCCAACTAGCGGGGGGACCTTACGAGCAGTACTTC
CASSLTQLAGGPYEQYF
>-|TRBD1|TRBV7-9|TRBJ2-1
TGTGCCAGCAGCGACAGGGGTGAGCAGTTCTTC
CASSDRGEQFF
>once|-|TRBV1|TRBJ2-3
TGCACCAGCAGCCAAGATAGCAGGGGGCTGGATACGCAGTATTTT
CTSSQDSRGLDTQYF
>-|-|TRBV15|TRBJ1-4
TGTGCCACCAGCAGAGATCTCGGGTCGGCGGTAAATGAAAAACTGTTTTTT
CATSRDLGSAVNEKLFF
>once|-|TRBV3-1/TRBV3-2|TRBJ2-5
TGTGCCAGCAGCCTTGGACGGGGGGAGACCCAGTACTTC
CASSLGRGETQYF
>-|-|TRBV21-1|TRBJ2-2
TGTGCCAGCAGCAAAGCGTACCTGACTAGCGGGGGGGCCTTAATACCCGGGGAGCTGTTTTTT
CASSKAYLTSGGALIPGELFF
>-|-|TRBV5-5|TRBJ2-7
TGTGCCAGCAGCTTGGCCGGACACTCCTCCTACGAGCAGTACTTC
CASSLAGHSSYEQYF
>many|-|TRBV11-2|TRBJ2-1
TGTGCCAGCAGCTCCCTGGGGGGCTCCTACAATGAGCAGTTCTTC
CASSSLGGSYNEQFF
>once|-|TRBV4-1|TRBJ2-1
TGCGCCAGCAGCCAAGATCCCACAGGGAACTACAATGAGCAGTTCTTC
CASSQDPTGNYNEQFF
>few|TRBD1|TRBV7-9|TRBJ1-2
TGTGCCAGCAGTTTGACAGGGGGCAGAGGCTACACCTTC
CASSLTGGRGYTF
>once|TRBD1|TRBV30|TRBJ1-3
TGTGCCTGGACCGGGACAGTCTCTGGAAACACCATATATTTT
CAWTGTVSGNTIYF